This T cell receptor (beta chain) comes out of a study of blood T cell repertoires in COVID-19. The CDR3 has 20 amino acids. The V end was cut by 7 bases, the J end by 0 bases, with 25 bases between. Germline loops: CDR1 LGHDT, CDR2 YNNKEL (reference sequence). Cohorts were based on clinical histories the participants reported. Assay: immunoSEQ multiplex PCR; the TCRdb copy retains only in-frame clones and omits some. The sample includes roughly 360,000 clones, roughly 90% of them seen just once. The clonotype was recovered from a woman aged 25 to 39 with acute COVID-19. The chain is built from TRBV3-1 (or the pseudogene TRBV3-2) and TRBJ2-6; D possibly corresponds to TRBD1 (7 bases). The sample comprised PBMCs or T cells enriched from blood (not recorded which). The CDR3 sequence is CASTAGQLYSLSSGANVLTF. For the CDR3, the DNA is TGTGCCAGCACCGCGGGACAGCTATACTCTTTGAGCTCTGGGGCCAACGTCCTGACTTTC.